This T cell receptor (beta chain) was identified in a study of PD-L1 blockade in urothelial cancer. On the study more broadly: Blood yielded a median of around 150,000 T cells per sample.

Germline CDR1 reads SGHVS; CDR2 reads FNYEAQ. This CDR3 spans 13 amino acids. V was trimmed by 5 bases and J by 10 bases, leaving 12 bases between them. Repertoires were generated with immunoSEQ multiplex PCR, while TCRdb's copy carries only in-frame clones and drops some. Here the sample spans tens of thousands of clones, about four fifths being singletons. For each patient, 1 to 8 samples were obtained, pretreatment and on-treatment. This receptor was taken from a man in his 70s with urothelial cancer. The chain recombines TRBV7-6 with TRBJ1-6; D unclear. Material: PBMCs, obtained around atezolizumab (anti-PD-L1) treatment. CDR3 protein: CASSRGMRSPLHF. The CDR3 DNA reads as TGTGCCAGCAGCCGCGGGATGCGGTCACCCCTCCACTTT.